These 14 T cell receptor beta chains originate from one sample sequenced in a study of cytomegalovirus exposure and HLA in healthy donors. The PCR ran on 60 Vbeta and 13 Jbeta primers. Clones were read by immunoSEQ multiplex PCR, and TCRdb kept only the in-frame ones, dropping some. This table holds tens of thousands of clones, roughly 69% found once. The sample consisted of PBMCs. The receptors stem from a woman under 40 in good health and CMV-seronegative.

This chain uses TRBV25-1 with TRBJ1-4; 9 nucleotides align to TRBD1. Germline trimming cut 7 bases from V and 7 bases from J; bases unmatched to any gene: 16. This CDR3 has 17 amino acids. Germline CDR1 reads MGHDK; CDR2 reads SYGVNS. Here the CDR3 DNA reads TGTGCCAGCACTCCTCGGGGAGGGACAGGGTTGGGTGAAAAACTGTTTTTT. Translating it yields CASTPRGGTGLGEKLFF.

The chain's CDR3 is CSVRLAGSPYNEQFF. In DNA form, the CDR3 reads TGCAGCGTGCGACTAGCGGGCTCTCCCTACAATGAGCAGTTCTTC. V is TRBV29-1 and J is TRBJ2-1, with 10 bases aligning to TRBD2. Germline trimming cut 6 bases from V and 2 bases from J; bases unmatched to any gene: 7. Germline CDR1 is SQVTM and CDR2 is ANQGSEA. The CDR3 extends over 15 amino acids.

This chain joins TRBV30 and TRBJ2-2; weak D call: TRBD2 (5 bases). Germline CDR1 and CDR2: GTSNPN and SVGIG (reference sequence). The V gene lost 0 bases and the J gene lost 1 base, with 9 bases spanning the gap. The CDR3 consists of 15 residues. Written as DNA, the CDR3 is TGTGCCTGGAGTGTACCGGGAAGGAACACCGGGGAGCTGTTTTTT. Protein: CAWSVPGRNTGELFF.

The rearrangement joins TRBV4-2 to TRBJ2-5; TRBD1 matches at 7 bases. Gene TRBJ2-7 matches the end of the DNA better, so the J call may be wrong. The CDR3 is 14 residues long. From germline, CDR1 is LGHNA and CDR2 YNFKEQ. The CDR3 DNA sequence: TGTGCCAGCAGCCAAGGGGACAGAGCCTACGAGCAGTACTTC. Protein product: CASSQGDRAYEQYF.

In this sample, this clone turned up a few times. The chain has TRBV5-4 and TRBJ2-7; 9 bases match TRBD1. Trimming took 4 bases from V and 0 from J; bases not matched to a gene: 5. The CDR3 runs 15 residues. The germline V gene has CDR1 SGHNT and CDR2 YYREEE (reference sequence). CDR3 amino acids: CASSAGTGSSYEQYF. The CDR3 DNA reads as TGTGCCAGCAGCGCCGGGACAGGGAGCTCCTACGAGCAGTACTTC.

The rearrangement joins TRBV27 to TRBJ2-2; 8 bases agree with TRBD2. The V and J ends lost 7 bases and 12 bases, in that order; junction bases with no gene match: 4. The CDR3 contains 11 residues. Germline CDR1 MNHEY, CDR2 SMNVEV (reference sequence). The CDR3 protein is CASTGGRQLFF. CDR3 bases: TGTGCCAGCACGGGAGGGAGGCAGCTGTTTTTT.

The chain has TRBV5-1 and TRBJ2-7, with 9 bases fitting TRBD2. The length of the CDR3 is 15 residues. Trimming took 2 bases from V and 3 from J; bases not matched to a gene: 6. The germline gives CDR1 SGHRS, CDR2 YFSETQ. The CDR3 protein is CASSFSAGGVYEQYF. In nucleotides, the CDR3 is TGCGCCAGCAGCTTCTCAGCGGGGGGTGTCTACGAGCAGTACTTC. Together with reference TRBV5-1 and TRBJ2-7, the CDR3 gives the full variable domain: KAGVTQTPRYLIKTRGQQVTLSCSPISGHRSVSWYQQTPGQGLQFLFEYFSETQRNKGNFPGRFSGRQFSNSRSEMNVSTLELGDSALYLCASSFSAGGVYEQYFGPGTRLTVT.

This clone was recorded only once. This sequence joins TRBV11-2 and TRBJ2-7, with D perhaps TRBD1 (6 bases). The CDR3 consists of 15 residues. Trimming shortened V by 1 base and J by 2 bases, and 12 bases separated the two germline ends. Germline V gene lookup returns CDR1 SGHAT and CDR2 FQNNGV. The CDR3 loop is CASSLVSTGTYEQYF. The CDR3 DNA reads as TGTGCCAGCAGCTTAGTATCCACAGGGACCTACGAGCAGTACTTC.

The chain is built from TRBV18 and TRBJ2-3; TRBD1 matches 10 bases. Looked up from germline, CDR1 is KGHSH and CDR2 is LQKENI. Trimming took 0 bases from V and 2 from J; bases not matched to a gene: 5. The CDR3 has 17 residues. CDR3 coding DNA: TGTGCCAGCTCACCACCGGGACAGGGGCCGACCACAGATACGCAGTATTTT. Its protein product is CASSPPGQGPTTDTQYF.

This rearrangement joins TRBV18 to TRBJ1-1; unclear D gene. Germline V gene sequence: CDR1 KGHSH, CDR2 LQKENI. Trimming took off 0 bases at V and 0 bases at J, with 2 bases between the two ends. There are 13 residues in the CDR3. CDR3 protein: CASSPPLNTEAFF. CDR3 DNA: TGTGCCAGCTCACCACCCTTGAACACTGAAGCTTTCTTT.

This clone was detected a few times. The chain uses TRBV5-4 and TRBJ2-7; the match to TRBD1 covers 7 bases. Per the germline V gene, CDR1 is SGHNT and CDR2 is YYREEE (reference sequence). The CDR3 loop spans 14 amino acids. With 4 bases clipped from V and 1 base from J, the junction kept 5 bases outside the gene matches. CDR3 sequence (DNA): TGTGCCAGCAGCCGGGACAGCGATTCCTACGAGCAGTACTTC. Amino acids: CASSRDSDSYEQYF. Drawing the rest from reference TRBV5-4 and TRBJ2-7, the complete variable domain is ETGVTQSPTHLIKTRGQQVTLRCSSQSGHNTVSWYQQALGQGPQFIFQYYREEENGRGNFPPRFSGLQFPNYSSELNVNALELDDSALYLCASSRDSDSYEQYFGPGTRLTVT.

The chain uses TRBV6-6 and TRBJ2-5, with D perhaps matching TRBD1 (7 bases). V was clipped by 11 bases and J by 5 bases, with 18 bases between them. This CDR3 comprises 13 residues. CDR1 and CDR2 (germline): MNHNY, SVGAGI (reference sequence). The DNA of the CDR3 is TGTGCCGGAGCTCAACAGGGGAGGGAGACCCAGTACTTC. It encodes CAGAQQGRETQYF.

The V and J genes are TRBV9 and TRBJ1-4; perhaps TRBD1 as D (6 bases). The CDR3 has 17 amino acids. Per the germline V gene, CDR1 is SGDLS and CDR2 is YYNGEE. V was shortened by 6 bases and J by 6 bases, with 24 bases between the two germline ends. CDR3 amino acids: CASTPGALQGKDEKLFF. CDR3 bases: TGTGCCAGCACCCCCGGAGCATTACAGGGAAAAGATGAAAAACTGTTTTTT.

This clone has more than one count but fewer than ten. The CDR3 reads CAWSVGSYNEQFF. The CDR3 DNA follows: TGTGCCTGGAGTGTGGGCAGCTACAATGAGCAGTTCTTC. V and J are TRBV30 and TRBJ2-1; the D is unclear. Trimming stripped 0 bases from V and 3 bases from J, with 6 bases between. The germline CDR1 and CDR2 sequences are GTSNPN and SVGIG (reference sequence). CDR3 length equals 13 residues.